This is a list of T cell receptor beta chains from one sample in a study of radiotherapy plus CTLA-4 blockade in lung cancer. The method was immunoSEQ multiplex PCR; TCRdb's version includes in-frame clones alone and lacks a portion of them. The sample records approximately 45,000 clones, roughly 60% being singletons. Sample: peripheral blood, taken from a patient treated with radiotherapy plus ipilimumab. These receptors came from a human donor with non-small cell lung cancer who had a partial response to radiotherapy plus ipilimumab. Each CDR3 is given with its conserved first and last residue. The D gene is left open where the match is weak. Expanded clones are given a class, and other clones once, few, many or no size at all.

D | size | J | V | CDR3 | DNA
TRBD1 | - | TRBJ2-7 | TRBV19 | CASSPTGAYEQYF | TGTGCCAGTAGCCCGACAGGGGCCTACGAGCAGTACTTC
- | - | TRBJ1-2 | TRBV21-1 | CASSIGPGEAHGYGYTF | TGTGCCAGCAGCATAGGGCCAGGGGAAGCCCATGGCTATGGCTACACCTTC
TRBD1 | - | TRBJ1-2 | TRBV5-1 | CASSRDSAQYSGYTF | TGCGCCAGCAGCAGGGACAGCGCTCAATATAGTGGCTACACCTTC
TRBD1 | many | TRBJ2-7 | TRBV7-6 | CASSLAKDRFYEQYF | TGTGCCAGCAGCTTAGCGAAGGACAGGTTCTACGAGCAGTACTTC
TRBD1 | few | TRBJ2-7 | TRBV5-1 | CASSLASRDRVSYEQYF | TGCGCCAGCAGCTTGGCTTCCCGGGACAGGGTCTCCTACGAGCAGTACTTC
TRBD1 | once | TRBJ2-7 | TRBV7-9 | CASSYRGGRYEQYF | TGTGCCAGCAGCTACCGAGGGGGCCGCTACGAGCAGTACTTC
TRBD1 | - | TRBJ2-7 | TRBV18 | CASSLGQGVNEQYF | TGTGCCAGCTCACTGGGACAGGGGGTAAATGAGCAGTACTTC
TRBD1 | once | TRBJ1-1 | TRBV9 | CASSVRDRAIEAFF | TGTGCCAGCAGCGTAAGGGACAGGGCAATTGAAGCTTTCTTT
- | - | TRBJ2-5 | TRBV7-2 | CASGKGEGQETQYF | TGTGCCAGCGGCAAAGGGGAAGGGCAAGAGACCCAGTACTTC
TRBD1 | - | TRBJ1-3 | TRBV6-6 | CASSSRQGRSGNTIYF | TGTGCCAGCAGTTCCCGACAGGGGCGCTCTGGAAACACCATATATTTT
TRBD2 | - | TRBJ2-3 | TRBV25-1 | CASSLIGGGGAYTQYF | TGTGCCAGCAGTCTCATAGGGGGCGGGGGGGCCTATACGCAGTATTTT
TRBD2 | - | TRBJ2-5 | TRBV4-2 | CASSQPFASGDETQYF | TGTGCCAGCAGCCAACCCTTTGCTAGCGGGGACGAGACCCAGTACTTC
- | - | TRBJ1-6 | TRBV25-1 | CASSELTVSNSPLHF | TGTGCCAGCAGTGAATTAACAGTTAGTAATTCACCCCTCCACTTT
TRBD2 | once | TRBJ2-7 | TRBV5-1 | CASSFPSGRGEQYF | TGCGCCAGCAGCTTCCCTAGCGGGAGAGGCGAGCAGTACTTC
- | - | TRBJ2-7 | TRBV30 | CAWGSGQGNEQYF | TGTGCCTGGGGTTCGGGTCAGGGCAACGAGCAGTACTTC
- | - | TRBJ2-1 | TRBV4-2 | CASSQDGGPSYNEQFF | TGTGCCAGCAGCCAAGACGGGGGGCCGTCCTACAATGAGCAGTTCTTC
TRBD2 | - | TRBJ2-3 | TRBV5-5 | CASSQDPHGTSGVTDTQYF | TGTGCCAGCAGCCAAGATCCCCATGGGACTAGCGGGGTCACAGATACGCAGTATTTT
TRBD1 | - | TRBJ1-2 | TRBV6-5 | CASINRDRVHGYTF | TGTGCCAGCATAAACCGGGACAGGGTACATGGCTACACCTTC
- | once | TRBJ1-1 | TRBV19 | CASTRGQNTEAFF | TGTGCCAGTACTCGCGGACAGAACACTGAAGCTTTCTTT
TRBD2 | - | TRBJ2-2 | TRBV2 | CASSDVSGVEGTGELFF | TGTGCCAGCAGTGATGTTAGCGGGGTTGAGGGCACCGGGGAGCTGTTTTTT
- | few | TRBJ1-5 | TRBV4-2 | CASSQESGGYNQPQHF | TGTGCCAGCAGCCAAGAGAGTGGCGGCTACAATCAGCCCCAGCATTTT
TRBD2 | - | TRBJ2-7 | TRBV7-8 | CASSFPRGGSYEQYF | TGTGCCAGCAGCTTTCCACGGGGGGGCTCCTACGAGCAGTACTTC
TRBD1 | - | TRBJ1-6 | TRBV7-2 | CASSFHDRTGPSSPLHF | TGTGCCAGCAGCTTCCACGATCGGACAGGGCCTAGTTCACCCCTCCACTTT